The 27 T cell receptor beta chains below were found in one sample sequenced in a study of T cell responses to AZD1222 COVID-19 vaccine. The method was immunoSEQ multiplex PCR; TCRdb's version includes in-frame clones alone and lacks a portion of them. The table lists over 95,000 clones, around nine tenths of them singletons, with less than 15% in the top ten. The specimen comprised peripheral blood, sampled on day 0 of AZD1222 vaccination. Receptor source: an adult in good health.

This chain links TRBV19 with TRBJ1-2; TRBD1 matches at 9 bases. This CDR3 region has 16 residues. Germline CDR1 reads LNHDA; CDR2 reads SQIVND (reference sequence). J gave up 0 bases and V 10 bases, and 12 bases lay outside the gene matches. The CDR3 region is CATCRTGARTNYGYTF. The CDR3 nucleotides read TGTGCCACCTGCCGGACAGGGGCACGGACTAACTATGGCTACACCTTC.

The chain uses TRBV2 and TRBJ2-1; D unresolved. CDR1 is SNHLY, CDR2 FYNNEI, per germline. V was trimmed by 6 bases and J by 7 bases, leaving 4 bases between them. This CDR3 region has 10 residues. CDR3 in DNA: TGTGCCAGCAGCGTTAATGAGCAGTTCTTC. Translated, it gives CASSVNEQFF.

This clone was found once. The chain recombines TRBV20-1 with TRBJ2-7; the match to TRBD1 covers 8 bases. After removal of 3 bases from V and 3 bases from J, the junction contained 10 bases not matched to a gene. The germline gives CDR1 DFQATT, CDR2 SNEGSKA (reference sequence). The CDR3 loop spans 15 amino acids. CDR3 sequence: CSASRTRTGNYEQYF. The CDR3 DNA reads as TGCAGTGCTAGTCGCACCCGGACAGGGAACTACGAGCAGTACTTC.

V usage is TRBV7-9 and J usage is TRBJ1-4; the D gene is possibly TRBD1 (5 bases). The V end lost 6 bases, the J end lost 5 bases, and 19 bases lay between the germline ends. Germline lookup yields CDR1 SEHNR and CDR2 FQNEAQ (reference sequence). The CDR3 covers 16 residues. The CDR3 spells CASRTGTRDRNEKLFF. Here the CDR3 DNA reads TGTGCCAGCAGAACCGGGACGCGTGATCGGAATGAAAAACTGTTTTTT.

The V and J genes are TRBV19 and TRBJ1-1; D ambiguous. V gave up 3 bases and J gave up 0 bases, with 8 bases separating them. The CDR3 is 14 residues long. The germline V gene encodes CDR1 LNHDA and CDR2 SQIVND (reference sequence). The CDR3 spells CASSIMTMNTEAFF. CDR3 in DNA: TGTGCCAGTAGTATTATGACAATGAACACTGAAGCTTTCTTT.

The chain is built from TRBV5-1 and TRBJ2-1, with 9 positions matching TRBD2. The CDR3 has 18 residues. The germline V gene encodes CDR1 SGHRS and CDR2 YFSETQ. After removal of 0 bases from V and 7 bases from J, the junction contained 14 bases not matched to a gene. Here the CDR3 reads CASSLGRTSERRRNEQFF. The CDR3 DNA follows: TGCGCCAGCAGCTTGGGTAGGACTAGCGAGAGACGGAGGAATGAGCAGTTCTTC.

Concerning this clone: This same CDR3 is encoded by further DNA sequences in the sample. The chain is built from TRBV2 and TRBJ1-4, with D maybe TRBD1 (5 bases). Trimming left V 6 bases short and J 7 bases short, with 12 bases between. The CDR3 covers 13 residues. Germline lookup yields CDR1 SNHLY and CDR2 FYNNEI. The CDR3 loop reads CASRGGPGEKLFF. CDR3 DNA sequence: TGTGCCAGCAGGGGGGGACCTGGTGAAAAACTGTTTTTT.

DNA for the CDR3: TGTGCCAGCAGCCCGGGGCGGGGACTAGCGGGTACCTTCTTCACAGATACGCAGTATTTT. Translating it yields CASSPGRGLAGTFFTDTQYF. The rearrangement uses TRBV7-8 and TRBJ2-3; 12 nucleotides align to TRBD2. With V trimmed by 5 bases and J by 2 bases, 17 bases remained unmatched. This CDR3 is built from 20 residues. CDR1 SGHVS and CDR2 FQNEAQ come from the germline V gene.

The V and J genes are TRBV9 and TRBJ1-6, with D perhaps TRBD1 (5 bases). This CDR3 contains 14 residues. Trimming left V 2 bases short and J 7 bases short, with 10 bases between. From germline, CDR1 is SGDLS and CDR2 YYNGEE. DNA for the CDR3: TGTGCCAGCAGCGTTGGGGGTGGGAATTCACCCCTCCACTTT. This sequence encodes CASSVGGGNSPLHF.

The rearrangement uses TRBV6-5 and TRBJ2-7; 7 bases map to TRBD1. V dropped 7 bases and J dropped 5; count of bases not matched to a gene: 8. Looked up from germline, CDR1 is MNHEY and CDR2 is SVGAGI. The CDR3 sequence is 13 residues long. CDR3 in DNA: TGTGCCAGCACCCGAAGAGGGGGCCACGAGCAGTACTTC. Its translation: CASTRRGGHEQYF.

V gene TRBV7-3 combines with J gene TRBJ1-1, with 7 bases lining up with TRBD1. After removal of 4 bases from V and 3 bases from J, the junction contained 8 bases not matched to a gene. This CDR3 has 15 residues. CDR1 is SGHTA, CDR2 FQGTGA, per germline. The CDR3 nucleotides read TGTGCCAGCAGCTCGACAGGGAGGGGGGACACTGAAGCTTTCTTT. It yields the protein CASSSTGRGDTEAFF.

The CDR3 region has the DNA TGTGCCAGCAGCCCGACAGGGCGGGGGGAGCTGTTTTTT. This codes for CASSPTGRGELFF. The gene calls are TRBV5-6 and TRBJ2-2; TRBD1 aligns across 7 bases. Per the germline V gene, CDR1 is SGHDT and CDR2 is YYEEEE. The V gene end was trimmed by 4 bases and the J gene end by 8 bases; junction bases not matched to a gene: 5. The length of the CDR3 is 13 residues.

The gene calls are TRBV5-1 and TRBJ2-2; no clear D gene. The CDR3 extends over 13 amino acids. The V gene's germline CDR1 is SGHRS and CDR2 YFSETQ. Deletions cut 4 bases from V and 3 bases from J, with 7 bases between. In DNA, the CDR3 is TGCGCCAGCAGCGCCCAGTACACCGGGGAGCTGTTTTTT. It is translated as CASSAQYTGELFF.

CDR3 DNA sequence: TGTGCCAGCTCACCTTCGGCAGATACGCAGTATTTT. Protein sequence: CASSPSADTQYF. This chain uses TRBV18 with TRBJ2-3; D gene ambiguous. Trimming cost V 3 bases and J 4 bases, with 5 bases left between them. This CDR3 contains 12 residues. Germline lookup yields CDR1 KGHSH and CDR2 LQKENI.

This clone was seen a single time. The genes are TRBV18 and TRBJ2-5; D is perhaps TRBD1 (5 bases). Per the germline V gene, CDR1 is KGHSH and CDR2 is LQKENI. The CDR3 spans 14 residues. Between the trimmed V and J ends, which lost 2 bases and 2 bases, there was a span of 9 bases. The CDR3 protein is CASSPGAGQETQYF. As DNA, the CDR3 is TGTGCCAGCTCACCAGGGGCAGGGCAAGAGACCCAGTACTTC.

This rearrangement joins TRBV19 to TRBJ2-3, with a weak D call TRBD1 (5 bases). V was trimmed by 5 bases and J by 4 bases, leaving 10 bases between them. CDR3 length: 13 residues. The V gene's germline CDR1 is LNHDA and CDR2 SQIVND (reference sequence). The chain's CDR3 is CASSRQGPDTQYF. Written as DNA, the CDR3 is TGTGCCAGTAGTCGGCAGGGCCCAGATACGCAGTATTTT.

This sequence joins TRBV13 and TRBJ2-7; D is tentatively TRBD1 or TRBD2 (5 bases each). Trimming took off 5 bases at V and 2 bases at J, with 19 bases between the two ends. Germline V lookup: CDR1 PRHDT, CDR2 FYEKMQ (reference sequence). The CDR3 extends over 16 amino acids. The CDR3 DNA follows: TGTGCCAGCAGCCCGCCTACGGGACCGATAACCTACGAGCAGTACTTC. Its protein product is CASSPPTGPITYEQYF.

The J gene is TRBJ1-2, the V gene TRBV5-1; tentative D call: TRBD1 (6 bases). The germline V and J ends were trimmed by 2 bases and 8 bases, with 22 bases remaining between them. CDR1 is SGHRS, CDR2 YFSETQ, per germline. The CDR3 is 16 amino acids. CDR3 nucleotides: TGCGCCAGCAGCTTCACCCTACGCAGACAGGCAGGCGGCTACACCTTC. Protein sequence: CASSFTLRRQAGGYTF.

The chain links TRBV4-1 to TRBJ2-7; D is uncertain. Germline V lookup: CDR1 MGHRA, CDR2 YSYEKL. The ends were cut back, 2 bases at V and 2 bases at J, with 16 bases in the middle. This CDR3 comprises 16 residues. The CDR3 reads CASSQNPTSPTYEQYF. The DNA of the CDR3 is TGCGCCAGCAGCCAAAACCCTACTTCCCCGACCTACGAGCAGTACTTC.

J is TRBJ2-1 and V is TRBV27; D assignment may be TRBD1 or TRBD2 (5 bases each). Trimming stripped 3 bases from V and 6 bases from J, with 12 bases between. Germline-derived CDR1 and CDR2 are MNHEY and SMNVEV (reference sequence). The CDR3 length is 14 residues. CDR3 nucleotide sequence: TGTGCCAGCAGTTTCTCCGGGACGGTCAATGAGCAGTTCTTC. Encoded protein: CASSFSGTVNEQFF.

The rearrangement uses TRBV19 and TRBJ1-5; D remains unclear. This CDR3 spans 17 amino acids. V lost 6 bases and J lost 0, with 18 bases in between. CDR1 and CDR2 (germline): LNHDA, SQIVND (reference sequence). DNA for the CDR3: TGTGCCAGTAGGATCACCTGGATAAGGGCTAGCAATCAGCCCCAGCATTTT. Residues: CASRITWIRASNQPQHF.

V and J are TRBV7-8 and TRBJ2-1; 11 nucleotides line up with TRBD2. The CDR3 has 16 residues. The V gene end was trimmed by 5 bases and the J gene end by 5 bases; junction bases not matched to a gene: 8. Germline values: CDR1 SGHVS, CDR2 FQNEAQ. CDR3 DNA: TGTGCCAGCAGCCCCTTAGCGGGAGGGAGCCACAATGAGCAGTTCTTC. Its translation is CASSPLAGGSHNEQFF. The full variable domain, its missing parts supplied by reference TRBV7-8 and TRBJ2-1, is GAGVSQSPRYKVAKRGQDVALRCDPISGHVSLFWYQQALGQGPEFLTYFQNEAQLDKSGLPSDRFFAERPEGSVSTLKIQRTQQEDSAVYLCASSPLAGGSHNEQFFGPGTRLTVL.

This rearrangement joins TRBV7-3 to TRBJ2-2; D remains ambiguous. Trimming shortened V by 2 bases and J by 5 bases, and 6 bases separated the two germline ends. Germline V lookup: CDR1 SGHTA, CDR2 FQGTGA. This CDR3 has 13 amino acids. This CDR3 is CASSLAATGELFF. The CDR3 DNA reads TGTGCCAGCAGCTTAGCGGCTACCGGGGAGCTGTTTTTT. The entire variable domain, with the rest obtained from reference TRBV7-3 and TRBJ2-2, is as follows: GAGVSQTPSNKVTEKGKYVELRCDPISGHTALYWYRQSLGQGPEFLIYFQGTGAADDSGLPNDRFFAVRPEGSVSTLKIQRTERGDSAVYLCASSLAATGELFFGEGSRLTVL.

The CDR3 region is CASSDTRTGTPEAFF. The CDR3 bases are TGTGCCAGCAGTGATACTCGCACCGGTACACCTGAAGCTTTCTTT. The chain employs TRBV2 and TRBJ1-1; no clear D gene. The CDR3 extends over 15 amino acids. Trimming took 3 bases from V and 6 from J, leaving 17 bases between them. The germline V gene encodes CDR1 SNHLY and CDR2 FYNNEI.

The chain is built from TRBV28 and TRBJ1-5, with D maybe TRBD1 (6 bases). V lost 5 bases and J lost 3, with 11 bases in between. This CDR3 is 14 amino acids long. The germline CDR1 and CDR2 sequences are MDHEN and SYDVKM. CDR3 protein: CASSGGGPNQPQHF. The CDR3 DNA is TGTGCCAGCAGTGGGGGCGGCCCCAATCAGCCCCAGCATTTT.

The chain joins TRBV19 to TRBJ1-4, with 9 bases matching TRBD1. This CDR3 contains 15 residues. The V gene end was trimmed by 5 bases and the J gene end by 7 bases; junction bases not matched to a gene: 8. Per the germline V gene, CDR1 is LNHDA and CDR2 is SQIVND (reference sequence). The CDR3 is CASSATGTGIEKLFF. The CDR3 coding sequence is TGTGCCAGTAGTGCCACCGGGACAGGGATTGAAAAACTGTTTTTT.

The chain carries TRBV5-4 and TRBJ1-1; D is unclear. Germline V gene data show CDR1 as SGHNT and CDR2 as YYREEE (reference sequence). This CDR3 has 14 amino acids. V was pared by 2 bases and J by 1 base, with 9 bases between. CDR3 DNA sequence: TGTGCCAGCAGCTTAAGGGCAAAGAACACTGAAGCTTTCTTT. This sequence encodes CASSLRAKNTEAFF.